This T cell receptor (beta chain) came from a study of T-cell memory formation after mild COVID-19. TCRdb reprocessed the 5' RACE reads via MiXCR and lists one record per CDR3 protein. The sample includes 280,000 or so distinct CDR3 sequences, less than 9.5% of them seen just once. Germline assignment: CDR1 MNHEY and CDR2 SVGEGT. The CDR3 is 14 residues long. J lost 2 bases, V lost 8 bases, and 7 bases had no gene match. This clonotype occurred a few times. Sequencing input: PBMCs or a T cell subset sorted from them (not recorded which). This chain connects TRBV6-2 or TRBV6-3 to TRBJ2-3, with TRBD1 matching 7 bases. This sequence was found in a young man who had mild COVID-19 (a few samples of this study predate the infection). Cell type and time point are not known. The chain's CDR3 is CASGYRGTTDTQYF. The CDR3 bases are TGTGCCAGCGGATACAGGGGCACCACAGATACGCAGTATTTT.